This T cell receptor beta chain was observed in a study of blood T cell repertoires in COVID-19. Whole-study context: Samples of COVID-19 (acute and convalescent) were obtained from the United States, Italy and Spain. Sources were T cells, B-cell-depleted T cells, or PBMCs; the material itself was cDNA or gDNA.

Per the original data handling: By means of reference gene primer amplification, nucleated cell counts were estimated. Sequencing used immunoSEQ multiplex PCR; TCRdb keeps in-frame clones, though not all of them. The DNA gave D and trimming, while V, J and clone size come from that table. The top ten hold roughly 2.6% of the sample, which has some 200,000 clones, about 85% seen once. Germline V gene lookup returns CDR1 MNHEY and CDR2 SVGAGI. Trimming removed 6 bases from V and 5 bases from J, with 14 bases in between. The CDR3 runs to 13 residues. The V and J genes are TRBV6-5 and TRBJ2-7, with D tentatively TRBD1 (6 bases). This clonotype originated in a man between 45 and 60 years old who had recovered from COVID-19. Sequencing was carried out using peripheral blood. Here the CDR3 DNA reads TGTGCCAGCAGACTACAGGGTAACCACGAGCAGTACTTC. Translation gives CASRLQGNHEQYF.